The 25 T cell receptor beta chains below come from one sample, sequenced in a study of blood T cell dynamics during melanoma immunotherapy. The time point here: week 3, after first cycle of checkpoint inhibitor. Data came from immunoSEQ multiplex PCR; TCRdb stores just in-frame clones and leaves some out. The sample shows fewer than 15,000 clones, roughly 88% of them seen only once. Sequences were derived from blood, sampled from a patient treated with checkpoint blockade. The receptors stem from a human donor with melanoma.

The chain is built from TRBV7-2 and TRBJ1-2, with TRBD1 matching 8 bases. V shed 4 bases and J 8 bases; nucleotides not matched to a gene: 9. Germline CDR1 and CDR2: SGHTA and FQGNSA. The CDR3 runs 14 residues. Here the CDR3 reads CASSSNQQGGGYTF. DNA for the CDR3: TGTGCCAGCAGCTCCAATCAACAGGGGGGCGGCTACACCTTC. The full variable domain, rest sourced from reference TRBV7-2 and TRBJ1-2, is GAGVSQSPSNKVTEKGKDVELRCDPISGHTALYWYRQSLGQGLEFLIYFQGNSAPDKSGLPSDRFSAERTGGSVSTLTIQRTQQEDSAVYLCASSSNQQGGGYTFGSGTRLTVV.

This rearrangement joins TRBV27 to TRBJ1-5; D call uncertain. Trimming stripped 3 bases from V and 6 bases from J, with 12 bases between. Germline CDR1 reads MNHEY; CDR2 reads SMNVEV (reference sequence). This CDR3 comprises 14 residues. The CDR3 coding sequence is TGTGCCAGCAGTTTTCGGGGTACTACTCAGCCCCAGCATTTT. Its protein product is CASSFRGTTQPQHF.

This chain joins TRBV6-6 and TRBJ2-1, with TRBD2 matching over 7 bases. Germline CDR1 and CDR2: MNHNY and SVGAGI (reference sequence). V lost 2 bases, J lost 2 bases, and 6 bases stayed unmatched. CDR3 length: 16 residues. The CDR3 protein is CASSYRRSGTYNEQFF. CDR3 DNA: TGTGCCAGCAGTTACCGACGCAGCGGGACCTACAATGAGCAGTTCTTC.

The CDR3 protein is CASSRLDEQFF. Here the CDR3 DNA reads TGTGCCAGCAGTCGACTAGACGAGCAGTTCTTC. This chain connects TRBV6-5 to TRBJ2-1; D perhaps matches TRBD2 (6 bases). The ends were cut back, 5 bases at V and 10 bases at J, with 9 bases in the middle. Germline lookup yields CDR1 MNHEY and CDR2 SVGAGI. CDR3 size: 11 residues.

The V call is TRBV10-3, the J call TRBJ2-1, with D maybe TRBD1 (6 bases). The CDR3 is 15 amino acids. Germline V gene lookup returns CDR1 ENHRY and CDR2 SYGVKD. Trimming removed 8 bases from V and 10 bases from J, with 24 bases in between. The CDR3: CAIGGLAGGQWEQFF. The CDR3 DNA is TGTGCCATCGGGGGTCTAGCTGGGGGCCAATGGGAGCAGTTCTTC.

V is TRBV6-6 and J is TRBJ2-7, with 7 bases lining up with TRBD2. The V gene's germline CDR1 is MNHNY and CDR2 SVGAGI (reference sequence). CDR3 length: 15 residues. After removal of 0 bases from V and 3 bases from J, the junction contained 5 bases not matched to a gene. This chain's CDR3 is CASSYSRRGGYEQYF. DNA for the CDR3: TGTGCCAGCAGTTACTCACGGCGCGGGGGCTACGAGCAGTACTTC.

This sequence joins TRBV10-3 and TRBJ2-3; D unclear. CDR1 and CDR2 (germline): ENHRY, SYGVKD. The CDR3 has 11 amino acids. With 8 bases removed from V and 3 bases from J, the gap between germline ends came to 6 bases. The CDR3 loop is CAIGQTDTQYF. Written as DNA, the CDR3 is TGTGCCATCGGGCAGACAGATACGCAGTATTTT.

The chain's CDR3 is CASSVDKAAYGYTF. The DNA for the CDR3 is TGTGCCAGCAGTGTCGATAAAGCCGCCTATGGCTACACCTTC. J is TRBJ1-2 and V is TRBV2; D not certain. The V end lost 4 bases, the J end lost 4 bases, and 13 bases lay between the germline ends. The germline V gene has CDR1 SNHLY and CDR2 FYNNEI. The CDR3 covers 14 residues. The full variable domain, with the rest looked up from reference TRBV2 and TRBJ1-2, is EPEVTQTPSHQVTQMGQEVILRCVPISNHLYFYWYRQILGQKVEFLVSFYNNEISEKSEIFDDQFSVERPDGSNFTLKIRSTKLEDSAMYFCASSVDKAAYGYTFGSGTRLTVV.

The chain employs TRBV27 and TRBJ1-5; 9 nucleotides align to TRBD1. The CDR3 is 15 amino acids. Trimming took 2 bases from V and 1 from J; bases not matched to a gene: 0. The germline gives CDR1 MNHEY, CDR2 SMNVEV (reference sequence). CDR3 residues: CASSLGQGSNQPQHF. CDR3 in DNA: TGTGCCAGCAGTTTAGGACAGGGGAGCAATCAGCCCCAGCATTTT.

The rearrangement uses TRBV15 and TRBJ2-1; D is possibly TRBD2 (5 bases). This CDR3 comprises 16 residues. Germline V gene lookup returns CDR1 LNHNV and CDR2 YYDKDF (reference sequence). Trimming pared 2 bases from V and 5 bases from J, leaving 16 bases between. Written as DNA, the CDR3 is TGTGCCACCAGCAGACCCTCCCTTGGGGAGAACAATGAGCAGTTCTTC. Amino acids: CATSRPSLGENNEQFF.

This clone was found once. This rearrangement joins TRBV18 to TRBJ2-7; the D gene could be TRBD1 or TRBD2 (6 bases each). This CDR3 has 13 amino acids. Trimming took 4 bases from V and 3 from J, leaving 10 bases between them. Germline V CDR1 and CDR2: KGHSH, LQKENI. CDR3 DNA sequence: TGTGCCAGCTCACAGGGGGGCTTCTACGAGCAGTACTTC. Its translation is CASSQGGFYEQYF.

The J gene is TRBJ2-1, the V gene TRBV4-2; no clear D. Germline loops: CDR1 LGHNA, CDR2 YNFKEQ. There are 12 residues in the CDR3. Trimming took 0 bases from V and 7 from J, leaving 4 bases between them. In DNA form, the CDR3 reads TGTGCCAGCAGCCAAGATTGGAATGAGCAGTTCTTC. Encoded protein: CASSQDWNEQFF.

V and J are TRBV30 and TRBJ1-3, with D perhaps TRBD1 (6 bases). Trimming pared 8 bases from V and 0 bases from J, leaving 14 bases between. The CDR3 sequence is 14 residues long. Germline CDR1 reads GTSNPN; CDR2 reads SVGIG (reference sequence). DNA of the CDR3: TGTGCCGTCCCGGGACACAGCTCTGGAAACACCATATATTTT. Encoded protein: CAVPGHSSGNTIYF. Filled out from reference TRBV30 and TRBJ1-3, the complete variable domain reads SQTIHQWPATLVQPVGSPLSLECTVEGTSNPNLYWYRQAAGRGLQLLFYSVGIGQISSEVPQNLSASRPQDRQFILSSKKLLLSDSGFYLCAVPGHSSGNTIYFGEGSWLTVV.

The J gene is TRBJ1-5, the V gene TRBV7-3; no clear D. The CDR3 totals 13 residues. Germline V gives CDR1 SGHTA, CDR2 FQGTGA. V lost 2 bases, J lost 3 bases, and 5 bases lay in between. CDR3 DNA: TGTGCCAGCAGCTTAGACCCCAATCAGCCCCAGCATTTT. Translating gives CASSLDPNQPQHF.

CDR3 sequence (DNA): TGTGCCAGCAGCTTAGTCAGGGGTAATGAAAAACTGTTTTTT. Protein product: CASSLVRGNEKLFF. V and J are TRBV7-8 and TRBJ1-4; a possible D gene is TRBD1 (6 bases). The ends were cut back, 1 base at V and 4 bases at J, with 7 bases in the middle. The CDR3 runs 14 residues. Germline CDR1 SGHVS, CDR2 FQNEAQ.

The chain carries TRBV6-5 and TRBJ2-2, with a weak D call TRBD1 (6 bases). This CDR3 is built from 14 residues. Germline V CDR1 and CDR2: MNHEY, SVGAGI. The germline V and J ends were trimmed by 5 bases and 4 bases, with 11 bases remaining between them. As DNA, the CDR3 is TGTGCCAGCAGTGACCACAGGGTCACCGGGGAGCTGTTTTTT. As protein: CASSDHRVTGELFF.

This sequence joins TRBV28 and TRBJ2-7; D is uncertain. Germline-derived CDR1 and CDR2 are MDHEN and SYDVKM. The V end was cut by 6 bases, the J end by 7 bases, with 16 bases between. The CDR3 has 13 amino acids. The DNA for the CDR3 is TGTGCCAGCAGGGGTTTGGCCCCGCGGGAGCAGTACTTC. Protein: CASRGLAPREQYF.

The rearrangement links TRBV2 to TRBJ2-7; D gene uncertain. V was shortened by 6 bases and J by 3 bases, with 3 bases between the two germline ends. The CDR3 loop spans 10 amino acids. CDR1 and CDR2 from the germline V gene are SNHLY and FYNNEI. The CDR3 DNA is TGTGCCAGCAGGGTCTACGAGCAGTACTTC. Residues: CASRVYEQYF.

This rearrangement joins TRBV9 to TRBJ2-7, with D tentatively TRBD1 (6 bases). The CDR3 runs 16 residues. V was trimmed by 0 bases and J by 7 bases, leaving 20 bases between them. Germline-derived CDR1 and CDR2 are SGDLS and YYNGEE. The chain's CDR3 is CASSVVGDTPGSEQYF. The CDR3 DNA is TGTGCCAGCAGCGTAGTAGGGGACACCCCGGGGAGTGAGCAGTACTTC.

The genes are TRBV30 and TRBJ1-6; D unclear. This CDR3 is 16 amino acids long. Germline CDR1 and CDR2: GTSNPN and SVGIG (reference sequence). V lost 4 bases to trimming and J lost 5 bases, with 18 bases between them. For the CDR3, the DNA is TGTGCCTGGACGCGTGGTGTCAGCTCGAATAATTCACCCCTCCACTTT. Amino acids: CAWTRGVSSNNSPLHF.

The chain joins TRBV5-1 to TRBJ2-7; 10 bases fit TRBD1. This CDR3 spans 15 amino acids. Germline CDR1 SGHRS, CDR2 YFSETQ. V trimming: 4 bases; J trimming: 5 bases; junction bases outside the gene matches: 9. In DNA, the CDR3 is TGCGCCAGCAGCCTCGCCTCCGGGACAGGGGACGAGCAGTACTTC. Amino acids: CASSLASGTGDEQYF.

The CDR3, as DNA: TGTGCCAGCAGTTTAAGTCAGGGGACGGCCAAAAACATTCAGTACTTC. Its translation is CASSLSQGTAKNIQYF. The chain links TRBV28 to TRBJ2-4; possibly TRBD1 for D (6 bases). The V end lost 2 bases, the J end lost 1 base, and 12 bases lay between the germline ends. Germline V gene sequence: CDR1 MDHEN, CDR2 SYDVKM. The CDR3 extends over 16 amino acids.

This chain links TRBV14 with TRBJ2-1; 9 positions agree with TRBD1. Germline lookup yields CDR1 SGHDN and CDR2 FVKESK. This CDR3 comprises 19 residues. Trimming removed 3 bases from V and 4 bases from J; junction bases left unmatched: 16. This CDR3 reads CASSHQGQGFAYVYNEQFF. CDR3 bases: TGTGCCAGCAGCCACCAGGGACAGGGTTTTGCGTACGTTTACAATGAGCAGTTCTTC.

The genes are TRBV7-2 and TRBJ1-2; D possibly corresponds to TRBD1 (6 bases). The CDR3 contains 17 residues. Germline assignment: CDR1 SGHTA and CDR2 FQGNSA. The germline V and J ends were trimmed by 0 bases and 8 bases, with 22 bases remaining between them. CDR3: CASSLAAAGVPPLGYTF. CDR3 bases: TGTGCCAGCAGCTTAGCCGCTGCAGGGGTTCCGCCTTTGGGCTACACCTTC.

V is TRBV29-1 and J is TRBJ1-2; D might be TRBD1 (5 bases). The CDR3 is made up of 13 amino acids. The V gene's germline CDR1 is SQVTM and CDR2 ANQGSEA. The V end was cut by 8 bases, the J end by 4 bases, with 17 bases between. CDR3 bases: TGCAGCACGAAAGGGGAAATCGGCTATGGCTACACCTTC. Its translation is CSTKGEIGYGYTF.